These 26 T cell receptor beta chains originate from one sample sequenced in a study of blood T cell repertoires in COVID-19. The repertoire was sequenced with immunoSEQ multiplex PCR; TCRdb's copy has only in-frame clones and lacks some. The data show about 300,000 clones, roughly 88% seen once. The sequencing input was PBMCs or T cells enriched from blood (not recorded which). The source of these receptors is a man aged 25 to 40 who had recovered from COVID-19.

Comments on this clone: At one end, the junction sequence differs from germline, possibly due to a read error. The chain combines TRBV19 with TRBJ2-4, with D possibly matching TRBD1 (5 bases). This CDR3 region has 13 residues. Germline CDR1 is LNHDA and CDR2 is SQIVND (reference sequence). Here the CDR3 DNA reads TGTGCCAGTAGTATAAAGGGTCCGGACAATCGGAACTTC. Its translation is CASSIKGPDNRNF.

The chain is built from TRBV3-1 (or the pseudogene TRBV3-2) and TRBJ1-4; 9 bases are a match to TRBD1. The CDR3 sequence is 16 residues long. CDR1 and CDR2 from the germline V gene are LGHDT and YNNKEL (reference sequence). The ends lost 4 bases at V and 3 bases at J; junction bases unmatched: 6. This chain's CDR3 is CASSPRDRVANEKLFF. The CDR3 nucleotides read TGTGCCAGCAGCCCCCGGGACAGGGTAGCTAATGAAAAACTGTTTTTT.

This clone is a singleton in its sample. This chain joins TRBV2 and TRBJ2-5; TRBD1 matches at 7 bases. V shed 4 bases and J 0 bases; nucleotides not matched to a gene: 5. This CDR3 spans 15 amino acids. Germline V lookup: CDR1 SNHLY, CDR2 FYNNEI. CDR3 amino acids: CASSGVDRDQETQYF. CDR3 nucleotide sequence: TGTGCCAGCAGTGGGGTTGACAGGGACCAAGAGACCCAGTACTTC.

The V and J genes are TRBV7-6 and TRBJ2-3; D is unresolved. There are 14 residues in the CDR3. In germline, CDR1 is SGHVS, CDR2 FNYEAQ. Between the trimmed V and J ends, which lost 5 bases and 0 bases, there was a span of 9 bases. The CDR3 here is CASSPQFSTDTQYF. The CDR3 DNA follows: TGTGCCAGCAGCCCCCAATTTAGCACAGATACGCAGTATTTT.

V gene TRBV19 combines with J gene TRBJ2-3, with TRBD2 matching over 15 bases. The junction had 10 bases not matched to a gene; V was cut back by 10 bases and J by 5 bases. The CDR3 sequence is 16 residues long. The germline CDR1 and CDR2 sequences are LNHDA and SQIVND (reference sequence). The CDR3 here is CATGLAGGIKGDTQYF. The CDR3 DNA follows: TGTGCCACGGGACTAGCGGGGGGTATTAAGGGAGATACGCAGTATTTT. Looking up the rest from reference TRBV19 and TRBJ2-3 gives the full variable domain: DGGITQSPKYLFRKEGQNVTLSCEQNLNHDAMYWYRQDPGQGLRLIYYSQIVNDFQKGDIAEGYSVSREKKESFPLTVTSAQKNPTAFYLCATGLAGGIKGDTQYFGPGTRLTVL.

This chain connects TRBV5-5 to TRBJ2-7; 12 nucleotides match TRBD1. V gave up 4 bases and J gave up 9 bases; unmatched junction bases: 11. The V gene's germline CDR1 is SGHKS and CDR2 YYEKEE (reference sequence). CDR3 length: 15 amino acids. The DNA of the CDR3 is TGTGCCAGCAGCGGTTCGGGACAGGGGGCTCTTCCGCAGTACTTC. Encoded protein: CASSGSGQGALPQYF.

The chain is built from TRBV18 and TRBJ2-1, with 11 positions matching TRBD1. J gave up 7 bases and V 2 bases, and 4 bases lay outside the gene matches. The CDR3 runs 15 residues. In germline, CDR1 is KGHSH, CDR2 LQKENI. The DNA for the CDR3 is TGTGCCAGCTCACCAGGGACAGGGGGTAGGAATGAGCAGTTCTTC. This encodes CASSPGTGGRNEQFF. The full variable domain, its missing parts supplied by reference TRBV18 and TRBJ2-1, is NAGVMQNPRHLVRRRGQEARLRCSPMKGHSHVYWYRQLPEEGLKFMVYLQKENIIDESGMPKERFSAEFPKEGPSILRIQQVVRGDSAAYFCASSPGTGGRNEQFFGPGTRLTVL.

This rearrangement joins TRBV7-3 to TRBJ2-3; 7 bases line up with TRBD1. Germline V gene sequence: CDR1 SGHTA, CDR2 FQGTGA. The V segment lost 5 bases and the J segment 0 bases; nucleotides outside the gene matches: 5. The CDR3 has 15 amino acids. The DNA of the CDR3 is TGTGCCAGCAGCCCAGGGACAGCTAGCACAGATACGCAGTATTTT. It yields the protein CASSPGTASTDTQYF.

The chain joins TRBV5-1 to TRBJ2-2; 8 positions match TRBD1. Losses at the gene ends were 3 bases for V and 5 bases for J; bases not matched to a gene: 6. The CDR3 has 15 amino acids. Germline CDR1 is SGHRS and CDR2 is YFSETQ. This CDR3 reads CASSSGGGGTGELFF. CDR3 DNA sequence: TGCGCCAGCAGCTCAGGGGGCGGAGGGACCGGGGAGCTGTTTTTT. The full variable domain, rest sourced from reference TRBV5-1 and TRBJ2-2, is KAGVTQTPRYLIKTRGQQVTLSCSPISGHRSVSWYQQTPGQGLQFLFEYFSETQRNKGNFPGRFSGRQFSNSRSEMNVSTLELGDSALYLCASSSGGGGTGELFFGEGSRLTVL.

The CDR3 sequence: CASSDPGAGVYEQYF. CDR3 in DNA: TGTGCCAGTAGTGACCCGGGTGCGGGGGTCTACGAGCAGTACTTC. The chain links TRBV19 to TRBJ2-7, with 7 bases matching TRBD2. This CDR3 region has 15 residues. Germline CDR1 LNHDA, CDR2 SQIVND (reference sequence). V was pared by 5 bases and J by 3 bases, with 10 bases of the junction left unmatched. The full variable domain, with the rest looked up from reference TRBV19 and TRBJ2-7, is DGGITQSPKYLFRKEGQNVTLSCEQNLNHDAMYWYRQDPGQGLRLIYYSQIVNDFQKGDIAEGYSVSREKKESFPLTVTSAQKNPTAFYLCASSDPGAGVYEQYFGPGTRLTVT.

This chain uses TRBV20-1 with TRBJ2-5; the match to TRBD2 covers 10 bases. From germline, CDR1 is DFQATT and CDR2 SNEGSKA (reference sequence). The CDR3 length is 15 residues. Trimming cost V 3 bases and J 0 bases; bases outside gene matches: 4. DNA of the CDR3: TGCAGTGCTAGTAACCTAGCGGGGGACCAAGAGACCCAGTACTTC. Residues: CSASNLAGDQETQYF.

The chain joins TRBV4-3 to TRBJ2-2; D not certain. The CDR3 loop spans 18 amino acids. Trimming left V 0 bases short and J 5 bases short, with 19 bases between. CDR1 is LGHNA, CDR2 YSLEER, per germline. The DNA for the CDR3 is TGCGCCAGCAGCCAAGACTCGGCGTCAGGAACGGTTACCGGGGAGCTGTTTTTT. It yields the protein CASSQDSASGTVTGELFF.

The chain recombines TRBV5-1 with TRBJ2-4, with D uncertain. The germline V gene encodes CDR1 SGHRS and CDR2 YFSETQ. V gave up 2 bases and J gave up 5 bases, with 11 bases separating them. The CDR3 is made up of 14 amino acids. The CDR3 reads CASSFLSRENIQYF. CDR3 DNA: TGCGCCAGCAGCTTCTTAAGTCGGGAAAACATTCAGTACTTC.

The chain joins TRBV24-1 to TRBJ1-2; D possibly corresponds to TRBD1 (6 bases). Germline-derived CDR1 and CDR2 are KGHDR and SFDVKD. This CDR3 has 13 amino acids. Deletions cut 8 bases from V and 2 bases from J, with 11 bases between. CDR3 bases: TGTGCCACCAACACAGGGTCCAACTATGGCTACACCTTC. It codes for CATNTGSNYGYTF.

This clone has a single count. Other DNA sequences within the sample encode an identical CDR3. The J gene is TRBJ1-1, the V gene TRBV19, with D maybe TRBD1 (5 bases). From germline, CDR1 is LNHDA and CDR2 SQIVND (reference sequence). V shed 2 bases and J shed 1 base, with 5 bases lying between them. The CDR3 has 13 amino acids. DNA of the CDR3: TGTGCCAGTAGTATAACAGGGAACACTGAAGCTTTCTTT. Translating it yields CASSITGNTEAFF.

This clone has more than one count but fewer than ten. The V call is TRBV2, the J call TRBJ1-5; 10 bases are shared with TRBD1. CDR3 length: 15 residues. Germline values: CDR1 SNHLY, CDR2 FYNNEI. J was trimmed by 7 bases and V by 2 bases; bases with no gene match: 5. The CDR3 is CASSEMGQGQQPQHF. CDR3 nucleotides: TGTGCCAGCAGTGAAATGGGACAGGGGCAACAGCCCCAGCATTTT.

V usage is TRBV30 and J usage is TRBJ2-6; D is uncertain. In germline, CDR1 is GTSNPN, CDR2 SVGIG (reference sequence). The CDR3 contains 13 residues. Trimming removed 4 bases from V and 1 base from J, with 5 bases in between. CDR3 nucleotides: TGTGCCTGGATCGTTTCTGGGGCCAACGTCCTGACTTTC. It codes for CAWIVSGANVLTF.

This chain links TRBV24-1 with TRBJ1-6; 11 bases fit TRBD1. Unmatched junction bases numbered 5, after V lost 4 bases and J lost 7 bases. CDR1 KGHDR and CDR2 SFDVKD come from the germline V gene. This CDR3 is built from 16 residues. CDR3 nucleotide sequence: TGTGCCACCAGTGAGGGACAGGGGGGAGGAAATTCACCCCTCCACTTT. It translates to CATSEGQGGGNSPLHF.

The V call is TRBV29-1, the J call TRBJ1-2; D possibly corresponds to TRBD1 (5 bases). This CDR3 spans 14 amino acids. The V gene lost 7 bases and the J gene lost 4 bases, with 19 bases spanning the gap. CDR1 and CDR2 (germline): SQVTM, ANQGSEA. This chain's CDR3 is CSAFGLGVAYGYTF. CDR3 nucleotide sequence: TGCAGCGCCTTCGGGTTAGGGGTGGCCTATGGCTACACCTTC.

The chain couples TRBV6-4 to TRBJ2-3, with D tentatively TRBD2 (6 bases). CDR1 is MRHNA and CDR2 is SNTAGT in the germline V gene. Trimming took off 0 bases at V and 1 base at J, with 8 bases between the two ends. This CDR3 comprises 15 residues. The CDR3 sequence is CASSDSGGGTDTQYF. The CDR3 DNA reads as TGTGCCAGCAGTGACTCGGGCGGGGGCACAGATACGCAGTATTTT.

V and J are TRBV5-4 and TRBJ1-4; D is unresolved. The CDR3 is 15 residues long. The ends were cut back, 0 bases at V and 8 bases at J, with 14 bases in the middle. Germline V gives CDR1 SGHNT, CDR2 YYREEE (reference sequence). The CDR3 region is CASSLERSGGEKLFF. As DNA, the CDR3 is TGTGCCAGCAGCTTGGAAAGGTCAGGAGGGGAAAAACTGTTTTTT.

The chain links TRBV4-1 to TRBJ1-2; D is perhaps TRBD1 (5 bases). This CDR3 spans 15 amino acids. Trimming pared 4 bases from V and 8 bases from J, leaving 20 bases between. Per germline, CDR1 MGHRA and CDR2 YSYEKL. The CDR3 DNA is TGCGCCAGCAGCCCCTATTCGACAGCCCTGGGGGGCTACACCTTC. This gives the protein CASSPYSTALGGYTF.

The rearrangement links TRBV19 to TRBJ2-2, with D hard to call. V was clipped by 3 bases and J by 7 bases, with 9 bases between them. The length of the CDR3 is 13 residues. Germline CDR1 LNHDA, CDR2 SQIVND (reference sequence). CDR3 region: CASSIRVNGELFF. DNA for the CDR3: TGTGCCAGTAGTATCCGGGTCAACGGGGAGCTGTTTTTT.

This rearrangement joins TRBV6-4 to TRBJ1-1, with a possible D match to TRBD1 (6 bases). Germline values: CDR1 MRHNA, CDR2 SNTAGT. The CDR3 covers 13 residues. Trimming cost V 3 bases and J 5 bases, with 10 bases left between them. CDR3 protein: CASSDARGTEAFF. In DNA, the CDR3 is TGTGCCAGCAGTGATGCCAGGGGTACTGAAGCTTTCTTT.

The chain couples TRBV10-2 to TRBJ1-1; no clear D. Trimming removed 6 bases at V and 3 bases at J, with 14 bases between. The CDR3 runs to 14 residues. The germline V gene has CDR1 WSHSY and CDR2 SAAADI. The CDR3: CASRMTHGDTEAFF. Written as DNA, the CDR3 is TGCGCCAGCAGAATGACCCACGGGGACACTGAAGCTTTCTTT.

V is TRBV9 and J is TRBJ1-2; possible D gene TRBD1, 5 bases. The CDR3 has 14 amino acids. Germline loops: CDR1 SGDLS, CDR2 YYNGEE. The germline V and J ends were trimmed by 4 bases and 7 bases, with 17 bases remaining between them. CDR3 nucleotides: TGTGCCAGCAGCCCTCAGCAGGGTAGAAGTGGCTACACCTTC. Translation: CASSPQQGRSGYTF.